This entry features one T cell receptor beta chain sequence. The antigen is undetermined. CDR1 DFQATT and CDR2 SNEGSKA come from the germline V gene (reference sequence). The CDR3 is 15 residues long. The V segment lost 3 bases and the J segment 0 bases; nucleotides outside the gene matches: 7. The source of the sample is a study of T cells in Graves' hyperthyroidism and ophthalmopathy. The overall study: Peripheral blood specimens were obtained at initial diagnosis, prior to any treatment.

For ophthalmopathy patients, the Clinical Activity Score was at least 3 and the NOSPECS grade at least 4; duration was under 3 months. Diagnostic assessment was based on clinical symptoms, serum thyroxine and TRAb, thyroid ultrasound and orbital computed tomography. Study-wide results and limits: Model-based prediction identified ophthalmopathy a median around 6.7 months prior to its onset.

Amplified TCR beta CDR3 regions came from RNA transcripts. Carried out on the TCR CDR3, a first-round RT-PCR used the HTBI primer set. TCRdb fed the multiplex PCR reads into MiXCR, producing one record per CDR3 protein. The sample holds about 590,000 distinct CDR3 sequences, 12% to 15% seen once. The sample consisted of blood. V is TRBV20-1 and J is TRBJ1-1; 7 bases align to TRBD1. The receptor was isolated from a woman in her late teens or twenties with Graves' ophthalmopathy. The CDR3 protein is CSARPRGQVNTEAFF. The DNA for the CDR3 is TGCAGTGCTAGGCCCCGCGGACAGGTGAACACTGAAGCTTTCTTT.